The T cell receptor beta chain under discussion was sequenced for a study of OX40 agonist ivuxolimab in advanced cancers. This table comes from immunoSEQ multiplex PCR, and its TCRdb copy is limited to in-frame clones, with some not included. The sample has tens of thousands of clones, around four fifths seen once. The CDR3 is made up of 14 amino acids. The V and J ends lost 7 bases and 2 bases respectively, with 14 bases between them. Germline V gives CDR1 SGHNT, CDR2 YYREEE (reference sequence). The sequence was obtained from an adult with an advanced solid tumor such as melanoma, head and neck, liver or kidney cancer. The input for sequencing was CD4+ or CD8+ T cells sorted from blood, taken in a trial of the OX40 agonist ivuxolimab. The gene calls are TRBV5-4 and TRBJ2-3; the D is unclear. CDR3 amino acids: CASASGPATDTQYF. The CDR3 DNA sequence: TGTGCCAGCGCCTCCGGTCCGGCCACAGATACGCAGTATTTT.